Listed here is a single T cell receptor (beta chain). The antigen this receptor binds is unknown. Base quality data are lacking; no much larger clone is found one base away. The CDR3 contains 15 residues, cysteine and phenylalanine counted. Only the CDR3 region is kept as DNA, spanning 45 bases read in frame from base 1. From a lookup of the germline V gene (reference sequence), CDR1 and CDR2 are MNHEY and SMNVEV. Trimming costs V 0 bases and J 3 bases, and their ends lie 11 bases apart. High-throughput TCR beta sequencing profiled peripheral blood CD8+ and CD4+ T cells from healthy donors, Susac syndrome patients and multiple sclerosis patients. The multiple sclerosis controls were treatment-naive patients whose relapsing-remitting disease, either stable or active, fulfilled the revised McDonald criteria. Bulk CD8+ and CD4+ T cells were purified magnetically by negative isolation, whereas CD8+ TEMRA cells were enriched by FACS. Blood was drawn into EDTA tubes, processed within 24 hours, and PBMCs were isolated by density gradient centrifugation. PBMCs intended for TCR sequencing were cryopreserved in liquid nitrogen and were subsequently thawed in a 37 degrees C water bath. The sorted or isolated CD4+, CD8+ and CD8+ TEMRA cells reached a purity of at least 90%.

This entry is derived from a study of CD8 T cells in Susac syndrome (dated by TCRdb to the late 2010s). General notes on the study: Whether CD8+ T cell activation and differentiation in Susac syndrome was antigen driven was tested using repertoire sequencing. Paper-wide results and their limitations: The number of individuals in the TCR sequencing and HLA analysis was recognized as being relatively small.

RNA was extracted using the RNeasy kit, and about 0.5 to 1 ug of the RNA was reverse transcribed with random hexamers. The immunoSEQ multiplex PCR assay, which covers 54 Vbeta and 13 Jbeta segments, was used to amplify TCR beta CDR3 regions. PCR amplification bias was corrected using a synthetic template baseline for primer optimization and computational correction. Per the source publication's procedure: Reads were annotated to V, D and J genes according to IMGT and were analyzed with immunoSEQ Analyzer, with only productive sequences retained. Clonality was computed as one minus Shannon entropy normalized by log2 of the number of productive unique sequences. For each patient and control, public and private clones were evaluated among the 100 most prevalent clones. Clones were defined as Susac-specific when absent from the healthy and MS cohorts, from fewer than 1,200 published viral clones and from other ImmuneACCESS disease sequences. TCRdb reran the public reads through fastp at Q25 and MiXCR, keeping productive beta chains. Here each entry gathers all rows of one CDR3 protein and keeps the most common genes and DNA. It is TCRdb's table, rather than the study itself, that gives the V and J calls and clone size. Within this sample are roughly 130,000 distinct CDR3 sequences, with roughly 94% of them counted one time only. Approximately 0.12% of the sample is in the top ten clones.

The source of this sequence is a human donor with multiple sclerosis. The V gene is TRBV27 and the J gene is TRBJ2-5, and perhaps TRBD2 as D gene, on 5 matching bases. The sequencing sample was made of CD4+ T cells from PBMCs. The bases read TGTGCCAGCAGTTTATCGAGGGAACAGAAAGAGACCCAGTACTTC. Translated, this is CASSLSREQKETQYF.